The T cell receptor (beta chain) under discussion was sequenced for a study of shared clonotypes between healthy human individuals. Study details: Each donor had three CD4 naive, three CD4 memory, two CD8 naive and one CD8 memory plate.

TCRdb's copy holds only in-frame clones and misses some; the assay was immunoSEQ multiplex PCR. The sample includes over 800,000 clones, 80% to 95% of them seen just once. With respect to this clone: Its target is unknown.

General observations from the study: With few donors, the genetic and exposure-history diversity represented was limited.

Naive CD8 cells comprised CD45RO-negative, CCR7-positively selected cells, excluding terminally differentiated effector memory CD45RA+ cells. Germline V CDR1 and CDR2: MDHEN, SYDVKM. The CDR3 sequence is 14 residues long. Losses at the gene ends were 6 bases for V and 11 bases for J; bases not matched to a gene: 12. The V gene is TRBV28, the J gene TRBJ2-4; 8 nucleotides agree with TRBD2. The specimen sequenced was naive CD8+ T cells sorted from blood. This TCR came from a man aged 30 to 39 in good health. The CDR3 region is CASSPTSAQGVQYF. The CDR3 DNA sequence: TGTGCCAGCAGCCCGACTAGCGCCCAAGGCGTTCAGTACTTC.